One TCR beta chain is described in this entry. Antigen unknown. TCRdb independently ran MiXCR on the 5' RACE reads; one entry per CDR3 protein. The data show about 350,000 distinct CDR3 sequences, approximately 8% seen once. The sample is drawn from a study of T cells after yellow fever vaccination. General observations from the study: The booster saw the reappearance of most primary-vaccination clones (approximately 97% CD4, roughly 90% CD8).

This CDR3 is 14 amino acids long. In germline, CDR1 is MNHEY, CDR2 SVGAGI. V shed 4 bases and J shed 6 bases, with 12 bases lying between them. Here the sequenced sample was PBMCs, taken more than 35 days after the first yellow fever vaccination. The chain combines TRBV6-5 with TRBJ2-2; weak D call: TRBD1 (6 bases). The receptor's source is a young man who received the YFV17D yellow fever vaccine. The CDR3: CASSFTGMAGELFF. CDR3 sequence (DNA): TGTGCCAGCAGTTTCACAGGGATGGCCGGGGAGCTGTTTTTT.